This paragraph covers one TCR beta chain sequence. The target antigen is unknown. The data derive from a study of T cell responses to AZD1222 COVID-19 vaccine. Assay: immunoSEQ multiplex PCR; the TCRdb copy retains only in-frame clones and omits some. Altogether a few hundred thousand clones are present, over 90% being singletons, with the ten largest covering 0.5% to 0.7%. The V gene lost 6 bases and the J gene lost 9 bases, with 18 bases spanning the gap. The germline V gene encodes CDR1 LNHDA and CDR2 SQIVND (reference sequence). This CDR3 comprises 14 residues. The study, taken as a whole, reports: Baseline seropositivity characterized only six AZD1222 recipients.

The receptor comes from an adult in good health. V usage is TRBV19 and J usage is TRBJ2-1; D is perhaps TRBD2 (6 bases). Sequenced material: peripheral blood, taken on day 0 of AZD1222 vaccination. CDR3 region: CASRRLGSEREQFF. The CDR3 DNA reads TGTGCCAGTAGGAGACTAGGATCAGAGCGTGAGCAGTTCTTC.